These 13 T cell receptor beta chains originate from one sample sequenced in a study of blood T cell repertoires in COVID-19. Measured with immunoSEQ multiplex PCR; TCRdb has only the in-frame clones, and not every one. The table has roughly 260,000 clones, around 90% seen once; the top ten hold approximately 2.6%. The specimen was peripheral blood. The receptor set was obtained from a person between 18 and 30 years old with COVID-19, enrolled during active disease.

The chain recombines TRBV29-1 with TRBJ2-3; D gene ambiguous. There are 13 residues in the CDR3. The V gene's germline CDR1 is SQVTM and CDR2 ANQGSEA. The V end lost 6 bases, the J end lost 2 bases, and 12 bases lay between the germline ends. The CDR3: CSVDTFYTDTQYF. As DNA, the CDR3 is TGCAGCGTAGACACATTCTACACAGATACGCAGTATTTT.

CDR3 residues: CASNHPSGGWSTGYTDTQYF. CDR3 nucleotides: TGTGCCAGCAACCACCCTTCGGGGGGGTGGTCGACGGGGTACACAGATACGCAGTATTTT. The V and J genes are TRBV9 and TRBJ2-3; 8 positions match TRBD2. The CDR3 covers 20 residues. V gave up 6 bases and J gave up 2 bases; unmatched junction bases: 23. Germline CDR1 and CDR2: SGDLS and YYNGEE.

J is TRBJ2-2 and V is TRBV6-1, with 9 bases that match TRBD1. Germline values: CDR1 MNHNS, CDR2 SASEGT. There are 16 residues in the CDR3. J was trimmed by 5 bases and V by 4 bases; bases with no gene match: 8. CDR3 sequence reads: CASSASGTGTTGELFF. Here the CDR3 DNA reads TGTGCCAGCAGTGCTTCCGGGACAGGGACGACCGGGGAGCTGTTTTTT.

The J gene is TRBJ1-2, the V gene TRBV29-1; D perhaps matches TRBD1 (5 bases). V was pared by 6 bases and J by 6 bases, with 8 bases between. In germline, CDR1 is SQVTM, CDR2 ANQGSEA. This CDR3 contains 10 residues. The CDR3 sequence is CSVSRDGYTF. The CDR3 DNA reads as TGCAGCGTGTCCAGGGATGGCTACACCTTC. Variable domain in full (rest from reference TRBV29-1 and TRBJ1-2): SAVISQKPSRDICQRGTSLTIQCQVDSQVTMMFWYRQQPGQSLTLIATANQGSEATYESGFVIDKFPISRPNLTFSTLTVSNMSPEDSSIYLCSVSRDGYTFGSGTRLTVV.

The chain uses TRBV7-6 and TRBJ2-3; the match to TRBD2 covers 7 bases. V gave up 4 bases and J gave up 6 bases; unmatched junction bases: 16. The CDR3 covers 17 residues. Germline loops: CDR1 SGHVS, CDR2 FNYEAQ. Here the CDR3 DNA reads TGTGCCAGCAGCTCCAGGACTAGAAGGGAGTGGGAGGATACGCAGTATTTT. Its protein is CASSSRTRREWEDTQYF.

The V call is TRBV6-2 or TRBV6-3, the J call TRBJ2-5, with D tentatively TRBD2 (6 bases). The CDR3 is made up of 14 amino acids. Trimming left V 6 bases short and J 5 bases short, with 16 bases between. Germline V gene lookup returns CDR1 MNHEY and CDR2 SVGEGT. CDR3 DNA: TGTGCCAGCAGCCATCCTAGCGTGGGGGAGACCCAGTACTTC. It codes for CASSHPSVGETQYF.

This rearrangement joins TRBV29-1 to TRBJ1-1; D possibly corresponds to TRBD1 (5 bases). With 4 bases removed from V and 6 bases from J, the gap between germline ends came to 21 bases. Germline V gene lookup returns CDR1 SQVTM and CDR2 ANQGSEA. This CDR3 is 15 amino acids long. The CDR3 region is CSVVKPTVGSPEAFF. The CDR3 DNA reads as TGCAGCGTTGTTAAGCCGACAGTAGGTAGCCCTGAAGCTTTCTTT.

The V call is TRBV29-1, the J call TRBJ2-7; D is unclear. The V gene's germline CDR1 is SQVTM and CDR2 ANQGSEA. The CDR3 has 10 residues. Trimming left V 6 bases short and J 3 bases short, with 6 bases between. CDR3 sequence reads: CSVGVYEQYF. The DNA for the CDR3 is TGCAGCGTCGGAGTCTACGAGCAGTACTTC.

CDR3 sequence: CAIRALGLAGDEQYF. Written as DNA, the CDR3 is TGTGCCATTCGGGCGCTGGGACTAGCAGGTGACGAGCAGTACTTC. V and J are TRBV10-3 and TRBJ2-7; 9 nucleotides align to TRBD2. Germline-derived CDR1 and CDR2 are ENHRY and SYGVKD. V lost 9 bases, J lost 5 bases, and 14 bases stayed unmatched. This CDR3 has 15 residues.

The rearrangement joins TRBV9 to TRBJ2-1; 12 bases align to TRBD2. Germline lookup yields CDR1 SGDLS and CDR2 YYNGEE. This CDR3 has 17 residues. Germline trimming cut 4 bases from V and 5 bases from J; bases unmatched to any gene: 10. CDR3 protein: CASSRAPGLAGHNEQFF. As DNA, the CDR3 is TGTGCCAGCAGCCGCGCCCCCGGACTAGCGGGACACAATGAGCAGTTCTTC.

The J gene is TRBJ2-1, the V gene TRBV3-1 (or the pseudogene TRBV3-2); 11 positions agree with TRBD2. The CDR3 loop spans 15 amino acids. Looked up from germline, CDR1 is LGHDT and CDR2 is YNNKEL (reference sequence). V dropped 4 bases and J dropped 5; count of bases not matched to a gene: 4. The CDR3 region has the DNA TGTGCCAGCAGCCGACTAGCGGGAAATCACAATGAGCAGTTCTTC. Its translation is CASSRLAGNHNEQFF.

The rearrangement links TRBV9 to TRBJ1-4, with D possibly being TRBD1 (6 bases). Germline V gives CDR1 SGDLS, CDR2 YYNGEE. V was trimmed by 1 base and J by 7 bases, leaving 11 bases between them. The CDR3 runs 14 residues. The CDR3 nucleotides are TGTGCCAGCAGCGTAACGACAGGCTCTGAAAAACTGTTTTTT. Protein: CASSVTTGSEKLFF.

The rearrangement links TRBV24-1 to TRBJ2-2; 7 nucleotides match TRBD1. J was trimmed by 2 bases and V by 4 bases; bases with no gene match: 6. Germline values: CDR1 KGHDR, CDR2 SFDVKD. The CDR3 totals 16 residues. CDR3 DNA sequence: TGTGCCACCAGTGACCTACGGGACAGCAACACCGGGGAGCTGTTTTTT. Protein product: CATSDLRDSNTGELFF.